This T cell receptor (beta chain) appears in the sequencing data of a study of vaccination effects on CD4 cells after COVID-19. V dropped 0 bases and J dropped 8; count of bases not matched to a gene: 3. Germline assignment: CDR1 SGHAT and CDR2 FQNNGV. The CDR3 totals 13 residues. Study-wide results and caveats: Clones induced by infection and by vaccine showed marked clonal contraction late after vaccination.

Scientists isolated CD4+ T cells after an approximately 9-day culture period ended. The person had PCR-confirmed SARS-CoV-2 infection between March and December 2020. BNT162b2 vaccine or mRNA-1273 vaccine was given to participants in two doses. Replacing half the medium with IL-2 medium was done on days 3 and 7. Concerning this clone: Its antigen is unknown.

Sequencing was performed with immunoSEQ multiplex PCR; in TCRdb, only in-frame clones are kept and a portion is missing. This sample has some 46,000 clones, with just over 75% found just once. The clonotype comes from a human donor who had a prior SARS-CoV-2 infection. The chain joins TRBV11-2 to TRBJ1-1; 7 bases match TRBD1. Sequencing was performed on CD4+ T cells from PBMCs cultured without peptide, taken after COVID-19 vaccination. Written as DNA, the CDR3 is TGTGCCAGCAGCTTAGATCAGGACAGGGAAGCTTTCTTT. This translates into CASSLDQDREAFF.